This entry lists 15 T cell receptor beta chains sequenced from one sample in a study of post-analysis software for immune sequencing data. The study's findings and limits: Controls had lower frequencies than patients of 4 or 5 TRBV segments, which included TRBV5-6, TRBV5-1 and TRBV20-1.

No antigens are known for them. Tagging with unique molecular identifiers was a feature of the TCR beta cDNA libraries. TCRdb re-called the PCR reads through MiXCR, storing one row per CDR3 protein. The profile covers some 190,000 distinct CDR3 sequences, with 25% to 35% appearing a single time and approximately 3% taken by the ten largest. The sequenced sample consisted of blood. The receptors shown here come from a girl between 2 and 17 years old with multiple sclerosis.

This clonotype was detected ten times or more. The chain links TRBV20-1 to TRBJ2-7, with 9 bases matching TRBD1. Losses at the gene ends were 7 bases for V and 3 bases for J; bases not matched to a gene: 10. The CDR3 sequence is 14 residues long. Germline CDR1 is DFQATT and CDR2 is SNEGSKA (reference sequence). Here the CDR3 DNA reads TGCAGTGGCGGAGATCCGGGACAGGGCTACGAGCAGTACTTC. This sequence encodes CSGGDPGQGYEQYF.

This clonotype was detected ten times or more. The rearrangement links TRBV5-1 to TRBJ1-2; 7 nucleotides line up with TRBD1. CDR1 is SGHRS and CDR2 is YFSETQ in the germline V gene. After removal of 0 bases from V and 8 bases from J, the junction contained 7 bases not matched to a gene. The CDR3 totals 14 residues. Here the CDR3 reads CASSLADREEGYTF. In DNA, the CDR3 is TGCGCCAGCAGCTTGGCCGACAGGGAGGAAGGCTACACCTTC.

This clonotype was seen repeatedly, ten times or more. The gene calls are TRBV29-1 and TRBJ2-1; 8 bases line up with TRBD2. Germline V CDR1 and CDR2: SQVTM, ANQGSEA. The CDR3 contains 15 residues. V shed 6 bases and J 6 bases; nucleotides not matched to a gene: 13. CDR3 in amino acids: CSVESTGRALNEQFF. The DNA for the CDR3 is TGCAGCGTCGAGTCCACCGGGAGGGCCCTCAATGAGCAGTTCTTC.

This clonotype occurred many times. In nucleotides, the CDR3 is TGCGCCAGCAGCCAAGATCAGGCGGGAAACTCCTACAATGAGCAGTTCTTC. Amino acids: CASSQDQAGNSYNEQFF. V usage is TRBV4-1 and J usage is TRBJ2-1, with D perhaps TRBD2 (6 bases). The CDR3 runs 17 residues. V lost 0 bases, J lost 0 bases, and 12 bases lay in between. Germline CDR1 reads MGHRA; CDR2 reads YSYEKL.

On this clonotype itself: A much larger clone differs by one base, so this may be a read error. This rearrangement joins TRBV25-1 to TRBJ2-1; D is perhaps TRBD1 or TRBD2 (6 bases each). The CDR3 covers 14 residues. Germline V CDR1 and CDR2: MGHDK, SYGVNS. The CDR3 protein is CAGRGGKTPNEQFF. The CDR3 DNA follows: TGTGCCGGCAGGGGCGGGAAAACACCCAATGAGCAGTTCTTC.

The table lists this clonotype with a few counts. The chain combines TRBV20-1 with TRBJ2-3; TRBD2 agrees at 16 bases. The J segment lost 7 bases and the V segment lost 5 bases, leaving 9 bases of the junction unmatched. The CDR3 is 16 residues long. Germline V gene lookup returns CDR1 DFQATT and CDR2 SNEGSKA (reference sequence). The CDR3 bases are TGCAGTGCTCCCGGGACTAGCGGGAGGGCCAAGTATACGCAGTATTTT. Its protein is CSAPGTSGRAKYTQYF.

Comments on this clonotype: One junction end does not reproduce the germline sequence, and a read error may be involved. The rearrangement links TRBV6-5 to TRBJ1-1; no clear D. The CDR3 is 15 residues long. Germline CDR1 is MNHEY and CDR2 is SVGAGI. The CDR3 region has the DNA TGTGCCAGCAGACGTGGAAGCGGGATGAACACTGAAGTTTTCTTT. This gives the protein CASRRGSGMNTEVFF.

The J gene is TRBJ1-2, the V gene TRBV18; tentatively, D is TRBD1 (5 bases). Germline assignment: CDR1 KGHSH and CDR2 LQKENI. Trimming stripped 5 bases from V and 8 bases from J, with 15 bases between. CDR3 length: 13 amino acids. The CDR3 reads CASSWDGEGGYTF. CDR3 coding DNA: TGTGCCAGCTCATGGGACGGGGAAGGCGGCTACACCTTC.

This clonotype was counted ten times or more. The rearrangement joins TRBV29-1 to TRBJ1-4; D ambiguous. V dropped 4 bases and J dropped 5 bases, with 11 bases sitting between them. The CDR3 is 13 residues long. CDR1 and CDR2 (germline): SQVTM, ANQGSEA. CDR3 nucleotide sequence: TGCAGCGTTGGATCGGGTGTCAATGAAAAACTGTTTTTT. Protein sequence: CSVGSGVNEKLFF.

The CDR3 here is CASSLVGGVWEAFF. The CDR3, as DNA: TGCGCCAGCAGCTTGGTTGGGGGGGTCTGGGAAGCTTTCTTT. The V and J genes are TRBV5-1 and TRBJ1-1, with D possibly matching TRBD1 (5 bases). This CDR3 spans 14 amino acids. The germline V and J ends were trimmed by 0 bases and 8 bases, with 14 bases remaining between them. CDR1 is SGHRS, CDR2 YFSETQ, per germline.

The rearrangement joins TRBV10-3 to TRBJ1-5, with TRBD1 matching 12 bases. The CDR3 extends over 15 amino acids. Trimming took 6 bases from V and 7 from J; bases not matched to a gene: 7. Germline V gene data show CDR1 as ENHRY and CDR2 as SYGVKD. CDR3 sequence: CAIRERDRGQQPQHF. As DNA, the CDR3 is TGTGCCATCAGAGAGCGGGACAGGGGGCAACAGCCCCAGCATTTT.

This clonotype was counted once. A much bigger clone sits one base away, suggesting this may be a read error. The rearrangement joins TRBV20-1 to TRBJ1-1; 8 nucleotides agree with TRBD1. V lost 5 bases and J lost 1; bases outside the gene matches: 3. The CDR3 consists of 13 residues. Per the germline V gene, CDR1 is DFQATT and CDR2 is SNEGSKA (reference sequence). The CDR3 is CSAGQGANTEAFF. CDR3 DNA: TGCAGTGCTGGACAGGGAGCGAACACTGAAGCTTTCTTT.

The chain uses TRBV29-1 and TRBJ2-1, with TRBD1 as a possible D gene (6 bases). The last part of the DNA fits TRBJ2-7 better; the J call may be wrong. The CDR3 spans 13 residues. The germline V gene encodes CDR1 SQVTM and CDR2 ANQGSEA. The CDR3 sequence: CSARTVSYNEQYF. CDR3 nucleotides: TGCAGCGCTCGGACAGTCTCCTACAATGAGCAGTACTTC.

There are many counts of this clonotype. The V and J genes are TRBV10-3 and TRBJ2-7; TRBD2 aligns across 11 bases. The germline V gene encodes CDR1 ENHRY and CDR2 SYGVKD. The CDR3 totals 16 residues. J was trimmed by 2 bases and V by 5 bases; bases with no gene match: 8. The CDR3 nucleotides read TGTGCCATCAGTTTCCGGACTAGCGGGTTTACCTACGAGCAGTACTTC. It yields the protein CAISFRTSGFTYEQYF.

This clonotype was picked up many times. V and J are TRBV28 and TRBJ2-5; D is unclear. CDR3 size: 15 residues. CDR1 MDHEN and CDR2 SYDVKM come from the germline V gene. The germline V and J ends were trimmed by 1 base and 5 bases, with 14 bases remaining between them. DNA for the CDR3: TGTGCCAGCAGTTTATTTCGGGTGATGTATGAGACCCAGTACTTC. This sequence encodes CASSLFRVMYETQYF.